The 10 T cell receptor beta chains below were found in one sample sequenced in a study of T cells after yellow fever vaccination. TCRdb recomputed calls from the 5' RACE reads with MiXCR, one row per CDR3 protein. The profile shows 300,000 to 450,000 distinct CDR3 sequences, roughly 8.6% of them singletons. The material sequenced was PBMCs, taken around 45 days after the first yellow fever vaccination. Receptors were obtained from a man younger than 35 who received the YFV17D yellow fever vaccine.

This chain connects TRBV7-2 to TRBJ1-2; 9 bases fit TRBD1. CDR1 and CDR2 (germline): SGHTA, FQGNSA. V shed 7 bases and J 2 bases; nucleotides not matched to a gene: 8. This CDR3 is built from 15 residues. The CDR3 nucleotides are TGTGCCAGCAAACCGAGGGGACAGGGCAACTATGGCTACACCTTC. Translated, it gives CASKPRGQGNYGYTF. Full variable domain (remainder filled in from reference TRBV7-2 and TRBJ1-2): GAGVSQSPSNKVTEKGKDVELRCDPISGHTALYWYRQSLGQGLEFLIYFQGNSAPDKSGLPSDRFSAERTGGSVSTLTIQRTQQEDSAVYLCASKPRGQGNYGYTFGSGTRLTVV.

The J gene is TRBJ2-2, the V gene TRBV5-1; 8 bases agree with TRBD1. This CDR3 comprises 14 residues. Germline V gives CDR1 SGHRS, CDR2 YFSETQ. The V and J ends lost 4 bases and 5 bases, in that order; junction bases with no gene match: 4. CDR3 sequence reads: CASSTGTGTGELFF. The DNA for the CDR3 is TGCGCCAGCAGCACCGGGACAGGTACCGGGGAGCTGTTTTTT.

The table lists this clonotype with a few counts. The rearrangement uses TRBV29-1 and TRBJ2-3; D gene ambiguous. V was cut by 3 bases and J by 4 bases, with 11 bases left in between. CDR3 length equals 13 residues. CDR1 SQVTM and CDR2 ANQGSEA come from the germline V gene. CDR3 DNA sequence: TGCAGCGTTGAGCCCACTGCCGCAGATACGCAGTATTTT. Its protein product is CSVEPTAADTQYF.

There are a few counts of this clonotype. The V call is TRBV25-1, the J call TRBJ2-5; D gene ambiguous. This CDR3 region has 14 residues. The germline V gene encodes CDR1 MGHDK and CDR2 SYGVNS. V gave up 1 base and J gave up 5 bases, with 11 bases separating them. The CDR3: CASSESGSRETQYF. As DNA, the CDR3 is TGTGCCAGCAGTGAATCTGGCAGTCGGGAGACCCAGTACTTC. The variable domain in full, completed from reference TRBV25-1 and TRBJ2-5, reads EADIYQTPRYLVIGTGKKITLECSQTMGHDKMYWYQQDPGMELHLIHYSYGVNSTEKGDLSSESTVSRIRTEHFPLTLESARPSHTSQYLCASSESGSRETQYFGPGTRLLVL.

The J gene is TRBJ2-3, the V gene TRBV7-2; a weak D match, TRBD2 (5 bases). CDR1 SGHTA and CDR2 FQGNSA come from the germline V gene. The V end lost 4 bases, the J end lost 8 bases, and 16 bases lay between the germline ends. The CDR3 consists of 14 residues. CDR3 loop: CASSYRRHEGTQYF. The CDR3 coding sequence is TGTGCCAGCAGCTACCGACGCCACGAGGGTACGCAGTATTTT.

This clonotype was found a few times. This chain joins TRBV12-3 or TRBV12-4 and TRBJ1-1; D is ambiguous. The CDR3 is 12 amino acids. Trimming took 6 bases from V and 0 from J, leaving 5 bases between them. The CDR3 sequence is CASRWMNTEAFF. As DNA, the CDR3 is TGTGCCAGCAGATGGATGAACACTGAAGCTTTCTTT.

This clonotype was found a few times. This rearrangement joins TRBV12-3 or TRBV12-4 to TRBJ2-3; D possibly corresponds to TRBD2 (5 bases). V lost 8 bases, J lost 4 bases, and 13 bases lay in between. CDR3 length: 13 amino acids. CDR3 sequence: CASAKGAADTQYF. CDR3 sequence (DNA): TGTGCCAGCGCCAAGGGAGCTGCAGATACGCAGTATTTT.

This clonotype occurred many times. The rearrangement uses TRBV10-3 and TRBJ1-2; D is possibly TRBD1 (6 bases). The V end lost 4 bases, the J end lost 6 bases, and 21 bases lay between the germline ends. This CDR3 has 16 residues. The germline gives CDR1 ENHRY, CDR2 SYGVKD. CDR3 in amino acids: CAISARGGLRRDGYTF. For the CDR3, the DNA is TGTGCCATCAGTGCCCGGGGGGGGCTCCGACGGGATGGCTACACCTTC.

This clonotype occurred many times. This chain connects TRBV20-1 to TRBJ2-5, with D possibly being TRBD1 (5 bases). This CDR3 has 11 residues. V shed 2 bases and J shed 4 bases, with 5 bases lying between them. Germline loops: CDR1 DFQATT, CDR2 SNEGSKA (reference sequence). The DNA of the CDR3 is TGCAGTGCTAGACAGGGAGAGACCCAGTACTTC. Amino acids: CSARQGETQYF.

V is TRBV12-3 or TRBV12-4 and J is TRBJ2-5; tentative D call: TRBD1 (6 bases). CDR3 length equals 15 residues. Trimming took off 7 bases at V and 5 bases at J, with 20 bases between the two ends. CDR3 DNA sequence: TGTGCCAGCAACCTTAGGTTGGGGGCATCGGAGACCCAGTACTTC. Protein sequence: CASNLRLGASETQYF.